These T cell receptor beta chains were read from a single sample in a study of blood T cell repertoires in COVID-19. Generated by immunoSEQ multiplex PCR, the TCRdb table keeps only in-frame clones and is missing some. The sample consists of over 200,000 clones, about 94% of them appearing once. The sample was peripheral blood. The source of these receptors is a man between 60 and 75 years old with COVID-19, enrolled during active disease. The CDR3 runs from the conserved cysteine through the conserved F or W. The D gene is left open where the match is weak. Some rows have no size entry. The others give once, few or many, or a class for an expanded clone.

d_gene: NA; abundance: NA; j_gene: TRBJ1-2; v_gene: TRBV7-9; CDR3nt: TGTGCCAGCAGCCTAAGCCCCGAGCGCAACTATGGCTACACCTTC; CDR3aa: CASSLSPERNYGYTF
d_gene: TRBD2; abundance: NA; j_gene: TRBJ2-1; v_gene: TRBV19; CDR3nt: TGTGCCAGTAGTATGTACGGGACTAGCGGGAGGGCGGCGGAGCAGTTCTTC; CDR3aa: CASSMYGTSGRAAEQFF
d_gene: NA; abundance: once; j_gene: TRBJ2-3; v_gene: TRBV7-3; CDR3nt: TGTGCCAGCAGCTTATCCGGACAGTATCGCACAGATACGCAGTATTTT; CDR3aa: CASSLSGQYRTDTQYF
d_gene: TRBD1; abundance: NA; j_gene: TRBJ1-1; v_gene: TRBV6-9; CDR3nt: TGTGCCAGCAGCTATGGCGGACACAGGGGCACTGAAGCTTTCTTT; CDR3aa: CASSYGGHRGTEAFF
d_gene: NA; abundance: NA; j_gene: TRBJ1-5; v_gene: TRBV30; CDR3nt: TGTGCCTGGAAGGAGGGCACCATCAATCAGCCCCAGCATTTT; CDR3aa: CAWKEGTINQPQHF
d_gene: TRBD1; abundance: NA; j_gene: TRBJ1-5; v_gene: TRBV5-5; CDR3nt: TGTGCCAGCAGCTTGGTGTCAGGGGGTGGGTGGCCCCAGCATTTT; CDR3aa: CASSLVSGGGWPQHF
d_gene: NA; abundance: NA; j_gene: TRBJ2-2; v_gene: TRBV10-2; CDR3nt: TGCGCCAGCAGGACAGTTGGGGCCGGGGAGCTGTTTTTT; CDR3aa: CASRTVGAGELFF
d_gene: TRBD1; abundance: NA; j_gene: TRBJ2-2; v_gene: TRBV15; CDR3nt: TGTGCCACCAGCGGGGCAGGACAGGGGGGCCCGTGGACCGGGGAGCTGTTTTTT; CDR3aa: CATSGAGQGGPWTGELFF
d_gene: NA; abundance: once; j_gene: TRBJ2-1; v_gene: TRBV7-2; CDR3nt: TGTGCCAGCAGCCCCAGGGTGAGTGATGAGCAGTTCTTC; CDR3aa: CASSPRVSDEQFF
d_gene: TRBD1; abundance: NA; j_gene: TRBJ1-2; v_gene: TRBV5-1; CDR3nt: TGCGCCAGCAGCTCCGACCGGACAGGGGGCAGCTATGGCTACACCTTC; CDR3aa: CASSSDRTGGSYGYTF
d_gene: TRBD1; abundance: few; j_gene: TRBJ2-7; v_gene: TRBV24-1; CDR3nt: TGTGCCACCAGTGATGCCGGGACAGGGGGCTTCGAGCAGTACTTC; CDR3aa: CATSDAGTGGFEQYF